This is a list of T cell receptor beta chains from one sample in a study of glioma-infiltrating T cells after dendritic cell vaccination. Only in-frame clones appear in the TCRdb table, and some are missing; sequencing was by immunoSEQ multiplex PCR. The table shows tens of thousands of clones, with about four fifths occurring only once. Here the sequenced sample was blood, taken before dendritic cell vaccination. These receptors originate from a human donor with glioblastoma. The CDR3 runs from the conserved cysteine through the conserved F or W. A D gene is named only where the DNA matches it firmly. Clone size is shown for a subset of rows, as once, few, many or a class of expanded clone.

>-|-|TRBV4-1|TRBJ1-2
CASSQDLPGFGYTF
TGCGCCAGCAGCCAAGATTTACCAGGGTTTGGCTACACCTTC
>-|-|TRBV7-9|TRBJ1-2
CASSLSQTVYGYTF
TGTGCCAGCAGCTTGAGCCAGACAGTCTATGGCTACACCTTC
>TRBD1|-|TRBV11-1|TRBJ1-1
CASSFRDSEAFF
TGTGCCAGCAGCTTCCGGGACAGTGAAGCTTTCTTT
>-|few|TRBV11-2|TRBJ1-1
CASSFRAGEGENTEAFF
TGTGCCAGCAGCTTTCGTGCGGGGGAAGGGGAGAACACTGAAGCTTTCTTT
>TRBD2|once|TRBV2|TRBJ2-2
CASSGPGRGTGELFF
TGTGCCAGCAGTGGCCCCGGGAGGGGCACCGGGGAGCTGTTTTTT
>-|-|TRBV29-1|TRBJ1-2
CSVEEGYTF
TGCAGCGTTGAGGAGGGCTACACCTTC
>TRBD1|-|TRBV19|TRBJ2-7
CASTSGTGLYEQYF
TGTGCCAGTACCTCCGGGACAGGGTTATACGAGCAGTACTTC
>TRBD2|-|TRBV7-3|TRBJ2-1
CASSPGRLLAGGLNEQFF
TGTGCCAGCAGCCCCGGGCGGCTTCTAGCGGGAGGGCTTAATGAGCAGTTCTTC
>TRBD2|few|TRBV18|TRBJ2-5
CASSPGVSSGSSETQYF
TGTGCCAGCTCACCGGGGGTGTCTAGCGGGAGTTCGGAGACCCAGTACTTC
>TRBD2|-|TRBV7-6|TRBJ2-1
CASSSTGLAGAEQFF
TGTGCCAGCAGCTCCACGGGACTAGCGGGAGCTGAGCAGTTCTTC
>-|-|TRBV5-1|TRBJ1-2
CASSLDQGYGYTF
TGCGCCAGCAGCTTGGATCAGGGCTATGGCTACACCTTC